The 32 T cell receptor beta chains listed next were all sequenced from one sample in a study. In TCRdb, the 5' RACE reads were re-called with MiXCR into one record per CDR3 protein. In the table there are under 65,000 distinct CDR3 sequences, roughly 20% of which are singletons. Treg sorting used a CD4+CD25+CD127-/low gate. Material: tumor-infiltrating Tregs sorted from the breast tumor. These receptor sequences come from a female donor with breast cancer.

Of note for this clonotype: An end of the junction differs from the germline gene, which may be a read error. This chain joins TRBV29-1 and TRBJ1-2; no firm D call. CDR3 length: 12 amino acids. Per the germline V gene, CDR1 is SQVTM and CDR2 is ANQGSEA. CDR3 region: CGVESGGYGYTF. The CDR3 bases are TGCGGCGTTGAGTCGGGTGGCTATGGCTACACCTTC.

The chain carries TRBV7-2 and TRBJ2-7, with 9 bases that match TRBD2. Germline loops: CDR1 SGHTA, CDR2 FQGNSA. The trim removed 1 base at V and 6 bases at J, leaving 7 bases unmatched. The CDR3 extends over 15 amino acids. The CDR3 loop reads CASSLVLAGDGEQYF. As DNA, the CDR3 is TGTGCCAGCAGCTTAGTATTAGCGGGAGACGGCGAGCAGTACTTC.

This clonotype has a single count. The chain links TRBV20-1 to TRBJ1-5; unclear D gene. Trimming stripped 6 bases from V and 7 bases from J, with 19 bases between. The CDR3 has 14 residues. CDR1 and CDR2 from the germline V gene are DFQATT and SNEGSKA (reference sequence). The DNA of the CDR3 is TGCAGTGCAATCGCGGGCCGTCCCAAGCAGCCCCAGCATTTT. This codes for CSAIAGRPKQPQHF.

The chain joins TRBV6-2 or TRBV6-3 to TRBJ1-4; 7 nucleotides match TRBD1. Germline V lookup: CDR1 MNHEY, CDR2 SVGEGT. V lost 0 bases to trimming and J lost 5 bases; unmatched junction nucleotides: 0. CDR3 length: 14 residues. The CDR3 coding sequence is TGTGCCAGCAGTTACTCGGGACAGAATGAAAAACTGTTTTTT. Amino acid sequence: CASSYSGQNEKLFF.

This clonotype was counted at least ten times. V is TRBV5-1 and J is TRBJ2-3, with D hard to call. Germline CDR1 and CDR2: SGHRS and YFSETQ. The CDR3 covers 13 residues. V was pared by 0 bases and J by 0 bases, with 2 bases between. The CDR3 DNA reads TGCGCCAGCAGCTTGGACAGCACAGATACGCAGTATTTT. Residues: CASSLDSTDTQYF.

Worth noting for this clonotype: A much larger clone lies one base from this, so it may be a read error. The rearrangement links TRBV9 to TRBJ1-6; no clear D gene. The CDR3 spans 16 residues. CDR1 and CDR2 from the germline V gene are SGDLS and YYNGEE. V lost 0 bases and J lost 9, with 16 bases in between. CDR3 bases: TGTGCCAGCAGCGTAGATTTACGCGGGCGTGGTTCACCCCTCCACTTT. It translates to CASSVDLRGRGSPLHF. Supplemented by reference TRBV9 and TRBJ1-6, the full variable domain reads DSGVTQTPKHLITATGQRVTLRCSPRSGDLSVYWYQQSLDQGLQFLIQYYNGEERAKGNILERFSAQQFPDLHSELNLSSLELGDSALYFCASSVDLRGRGSPLHFGNGTRLTVT.

In nucleotides, the CDR3 is TGTGCCACCAGTCAGTGGGGGACAGGGGCCACCGGGGAGCTGTTTTTT. Its protein product is CATSQWGTGATGELFF. The chain couples TRBV24-1 to TRBJ2-2; 10 bases match TRBD1. Germline trimming cut 6 bases from V and 4 bases from J; bases unmatched to any gene: 7. Germline V gene data show CDR1 as KGHDR and CDR2 as SFDVKD. The CDR3 extends over 16 amino acids.

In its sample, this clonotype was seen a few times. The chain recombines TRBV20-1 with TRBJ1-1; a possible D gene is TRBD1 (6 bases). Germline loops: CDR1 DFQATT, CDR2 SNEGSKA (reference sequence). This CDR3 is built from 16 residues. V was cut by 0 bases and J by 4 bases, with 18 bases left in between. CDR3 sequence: CSARDRAREGGTEAFF. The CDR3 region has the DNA TGCAGTGCTAGAGATCGGGCACGGGAGGGGGGCACTGAAGCTTTCTTT.

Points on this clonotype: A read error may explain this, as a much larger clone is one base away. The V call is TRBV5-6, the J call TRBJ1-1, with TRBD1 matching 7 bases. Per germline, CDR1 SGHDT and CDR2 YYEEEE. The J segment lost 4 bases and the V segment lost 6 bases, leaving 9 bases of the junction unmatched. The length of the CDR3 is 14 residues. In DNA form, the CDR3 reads TGTGCCAGCACCCTCGGACAGGCGGGCACTGAAGCTTTCTTT. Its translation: CASTLGQAGTEAFF.

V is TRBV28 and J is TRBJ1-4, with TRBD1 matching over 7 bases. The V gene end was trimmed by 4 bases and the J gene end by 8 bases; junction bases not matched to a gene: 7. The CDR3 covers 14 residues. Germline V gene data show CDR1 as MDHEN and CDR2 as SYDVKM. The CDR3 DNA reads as TGTGCCAGCAGTTGGGAGGGGGCTCGGGAAAAACTGTTTTTT. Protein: CASSWEGAREKLFF.

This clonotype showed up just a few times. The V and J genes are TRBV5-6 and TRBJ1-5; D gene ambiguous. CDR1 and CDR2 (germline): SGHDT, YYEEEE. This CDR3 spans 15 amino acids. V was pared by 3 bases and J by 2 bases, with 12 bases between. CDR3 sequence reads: CASSSGPRGNQPQHF. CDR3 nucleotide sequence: TGTGCCAGCAGCTCCGGCCCGAGGGGCAATCAGCCCCAGCATTTT.

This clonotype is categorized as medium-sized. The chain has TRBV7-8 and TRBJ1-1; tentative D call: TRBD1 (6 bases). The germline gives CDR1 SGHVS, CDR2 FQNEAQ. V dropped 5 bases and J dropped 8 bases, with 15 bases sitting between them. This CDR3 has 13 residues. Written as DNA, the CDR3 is TGTGCCAGCAGCCCGCGGGGGGCAAGAGAAGCTTTCTTT. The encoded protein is CASSPRGAREAFF.

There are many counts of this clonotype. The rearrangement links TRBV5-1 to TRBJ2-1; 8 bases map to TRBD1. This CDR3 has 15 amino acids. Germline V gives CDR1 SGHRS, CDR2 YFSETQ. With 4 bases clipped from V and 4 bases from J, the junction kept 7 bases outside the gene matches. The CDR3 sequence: CASSGMGQEYNEQFF. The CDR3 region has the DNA TGCGCCAGCAGCGGCATGGGACAGGAGTACAATGAGCAGTTCTTC. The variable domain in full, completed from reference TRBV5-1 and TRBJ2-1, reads KAGVTQTPRYLIKTRGQQVTLSCSPISGHRSVSWYQQTPGQGLQFLFEYFSETQRNKGNFPGRFSGRQFSNSRSEMNVSTLELGDSALYLCASSGMGQEYNEQFFGPGTRLTVL.

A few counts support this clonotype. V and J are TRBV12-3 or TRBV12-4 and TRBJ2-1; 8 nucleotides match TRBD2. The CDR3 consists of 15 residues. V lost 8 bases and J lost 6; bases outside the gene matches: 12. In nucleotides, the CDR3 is TGTGCCAGCCGAGGCGCCGGGGGGGGACTCAATGAGCAGTTCTTC. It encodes CASRGAGGGLNEQFF.

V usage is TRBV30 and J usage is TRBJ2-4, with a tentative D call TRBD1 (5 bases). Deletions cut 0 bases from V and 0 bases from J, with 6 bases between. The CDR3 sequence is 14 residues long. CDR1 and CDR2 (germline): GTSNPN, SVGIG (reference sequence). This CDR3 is CAWSVQVAKNIQYF. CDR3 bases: TGTGCCTGGAGTGTACAGGTAGCCAAAAACATTCAGTACTTC. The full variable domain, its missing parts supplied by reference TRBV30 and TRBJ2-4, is SQTIHQWPATLVQPVGSPLSLECTVEGTSNPNLYWYRQAAGRGLQLLFYSVGIGQISSEVPQNLSASRPQDRQFILSSKKLLLSDSGFYLCAWSVQVAKNIQYFGAGTRLSVL.

The DNA for the CDR3 is TGCAGTGCTAGAGATCCCCAGGGACCAGCTACAGATACGCAGTATTTT. It yields the protein CSARDPQGPATDTQYF. The V call is TRBV20-1, the J call TRBJ2-3, with D perhaps given as TRBD1 or TRBD2 (5 bases each). CDR3 length equals 16 residues. V was clipped by 0 bases and J by 3 bases, with 16 bases between them. Looked up from germline, CDR1 is DFQATT and CDR2 is SNEGSKA (reference sequence).

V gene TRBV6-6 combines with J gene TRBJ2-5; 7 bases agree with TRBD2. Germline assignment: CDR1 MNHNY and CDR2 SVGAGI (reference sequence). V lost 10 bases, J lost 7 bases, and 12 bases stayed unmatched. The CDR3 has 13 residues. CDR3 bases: TGTGCCAACACCATGGGGGAGGGAGGGACCCAGTACTTC. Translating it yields CANTMGEGGTQYF.

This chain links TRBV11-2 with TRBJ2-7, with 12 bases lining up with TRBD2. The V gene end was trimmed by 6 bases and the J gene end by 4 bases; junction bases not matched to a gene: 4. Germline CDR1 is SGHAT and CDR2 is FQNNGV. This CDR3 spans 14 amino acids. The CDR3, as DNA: TGTGCCAGCAGGCCGCTAGCGGGAGGGTACGAGCAGTACTTC. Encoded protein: CASRPLAGGYEQYF.

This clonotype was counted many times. CDR3 nucleotides: TGCGCCAGCAGCCAAAGAGCCGGGGGGGCCTATGGCTACACCTTC. This translates into CASSQRAGGAYGYTF. The rearrangement links TRBV4-1 to TRBJ1-2, with D possibly being TRBD1 (6 bases). From germline, CDR1 is MGHRA and CDR2 YSYEKL. The length of the CDR3 is 15 residues. Trimming stripped 2 bases from V and 4 bases from J, with 14 bases between.

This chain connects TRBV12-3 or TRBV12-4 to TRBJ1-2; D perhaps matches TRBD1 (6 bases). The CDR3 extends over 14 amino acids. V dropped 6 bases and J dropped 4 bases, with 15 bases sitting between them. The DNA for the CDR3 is TGTGCCAGCAGGCCGGGGCAGGGGTTCTATGGCTACACCTTC. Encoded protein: CASRPGQGFYGYTF.

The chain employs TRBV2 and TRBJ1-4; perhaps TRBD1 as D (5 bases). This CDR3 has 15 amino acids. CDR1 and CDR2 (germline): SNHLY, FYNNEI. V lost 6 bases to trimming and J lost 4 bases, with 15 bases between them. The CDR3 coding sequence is TGTGCCAGCAGCGCCAGGGTTAGTGGTAATGAAAAACTGTTTTTT. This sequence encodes CASSARVSGNEKLFF.

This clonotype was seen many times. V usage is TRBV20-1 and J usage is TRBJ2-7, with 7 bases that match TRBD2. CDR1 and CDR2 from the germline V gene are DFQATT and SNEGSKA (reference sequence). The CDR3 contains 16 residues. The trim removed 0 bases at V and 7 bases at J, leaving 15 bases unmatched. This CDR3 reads CSARDKLRRLAGEQYF. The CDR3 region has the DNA TGCAGTGCTAGAGATAAACTCCGAAGACTAGCTGGGGAGCAGTACTTC.

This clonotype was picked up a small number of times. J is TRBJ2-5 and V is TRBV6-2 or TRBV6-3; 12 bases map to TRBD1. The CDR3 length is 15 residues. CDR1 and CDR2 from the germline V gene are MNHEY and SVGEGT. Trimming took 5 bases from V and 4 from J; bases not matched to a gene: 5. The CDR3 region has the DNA TGTGCCAGCAGTGACGGGACAGGGGGCAGAGAGACCCAGTACTTC. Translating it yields CASSDGTGGRETQYF.

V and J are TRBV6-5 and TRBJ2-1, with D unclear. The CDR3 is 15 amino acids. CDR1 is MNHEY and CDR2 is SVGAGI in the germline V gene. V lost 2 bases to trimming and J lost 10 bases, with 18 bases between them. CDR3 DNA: TGTGCCAGCAGTTACACCCGGAGTCGGTCTCGCGAGCAGTTCTTC. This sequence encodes CASSYTRSRSREQFF.

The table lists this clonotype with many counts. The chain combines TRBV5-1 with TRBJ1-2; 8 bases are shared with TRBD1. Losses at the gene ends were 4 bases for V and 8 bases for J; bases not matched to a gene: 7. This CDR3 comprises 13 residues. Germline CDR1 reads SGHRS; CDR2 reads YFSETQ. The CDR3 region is CASSLQTGVGYTF. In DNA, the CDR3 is TGCGCCAGCAGCCTCCAGACAGGGGTCGGCTACACCTTC.

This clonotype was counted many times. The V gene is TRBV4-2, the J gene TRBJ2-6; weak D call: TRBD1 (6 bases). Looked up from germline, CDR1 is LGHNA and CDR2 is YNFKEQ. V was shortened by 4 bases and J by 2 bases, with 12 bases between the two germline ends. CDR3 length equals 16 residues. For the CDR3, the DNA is TGTGCCAGCAGCCTGCTAAACAGGGCTGGGGCCAACGTCCTGACTTTC. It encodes CASSLLNRAGANVLTF.

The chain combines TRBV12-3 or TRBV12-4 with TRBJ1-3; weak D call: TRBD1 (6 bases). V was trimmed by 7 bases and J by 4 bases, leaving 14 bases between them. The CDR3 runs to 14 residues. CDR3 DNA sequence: TGTGCCAGCACTCCGGACAGATTCGGAAACACCATATATTTT. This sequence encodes CASTPDRFGNTIYF.

Written as DNA, the CDR3 is TGTGCCAGCACTTCCCGGGGGGGGACTAATGAAAAACTGTTTTTT. This translates into CASTSRGGTNEKLFF. The chain employs TRBV6-5 and TRBJ1-4, with a weak D call TRBD1 (5 bases). The CDR3 spans 15 residues. Germline loops: CDR1 MNHEY, CDR2 SVGAGI. V was shortened by 7 bases and J by 2 bases, with 14 bases between the two germline ends.

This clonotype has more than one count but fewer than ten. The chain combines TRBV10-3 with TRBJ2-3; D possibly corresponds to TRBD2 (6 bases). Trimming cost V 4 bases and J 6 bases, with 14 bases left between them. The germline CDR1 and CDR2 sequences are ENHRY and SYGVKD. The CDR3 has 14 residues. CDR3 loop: CAISGTTAGDTQYF. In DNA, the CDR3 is TGTGCCATCAGTGGGACCACCGCGGGGGATACGCAGTATTTT.

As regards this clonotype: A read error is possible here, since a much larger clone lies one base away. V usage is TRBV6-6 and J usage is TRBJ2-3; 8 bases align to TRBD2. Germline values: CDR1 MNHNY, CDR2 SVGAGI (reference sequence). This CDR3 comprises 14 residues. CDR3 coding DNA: TGTGTCAGCCGTAGCGGGACCTCCACAGATACGCAGTATTTT. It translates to CVSRSGTSTDTQYF.

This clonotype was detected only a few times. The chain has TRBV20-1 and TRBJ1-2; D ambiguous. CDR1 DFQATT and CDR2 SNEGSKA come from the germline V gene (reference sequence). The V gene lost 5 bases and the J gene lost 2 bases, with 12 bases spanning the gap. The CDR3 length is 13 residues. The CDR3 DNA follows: TGCAGTGCTCATAAGACGGCGAACTATGGCTACACCTTC. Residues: CSAHKTANYGYTF.

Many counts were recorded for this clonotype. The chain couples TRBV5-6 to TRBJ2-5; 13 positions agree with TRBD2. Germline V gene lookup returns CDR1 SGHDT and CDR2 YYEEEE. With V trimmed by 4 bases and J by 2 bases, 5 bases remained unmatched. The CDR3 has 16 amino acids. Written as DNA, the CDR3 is TGTGCCAGCAGCCCGAGACTAGCGGGAGGACAAGAGACCCAGTACTTC. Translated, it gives CASSPRLAGGQETQYF.